This T cell receptor (beta chain) is from a study of blood T cells in healthy people across ages. Study overall: Template-switching capture recovered about one barcoded beta molecule per two T cells. General study points: Donor CMV status was unknown, possibly confounding expanded clonotype changes. Researchers said unsorted PBMCs prevented a conclusive naive versus antigen-experienced comparison.

CDR1 SQVTM and CDR2 ANQGSEA come from the germline V gene. The CDR3 has 11 residues if both end residues are counted. Regarding this clonotype: The antigen is unknown. No DNA is shown, since the ends of the CDR3 on it are uncertain; the CDR3 is the one TCRdb lists.

The second PCR ran roughly 6 to 11 cycles with a sample-barcoded 5' primer and J-beta primers. TCRdb re-analysed the 5' RACE reads in MiXCR, keeping a single row per CDR3 protein. The sample records about 1.8 million distinct CDR3 sequences, approximately 50% being singletons. The receptor's source is a woman in her thirties or forties in good health. The J gene is TRBJ2-3, the V gene TRBV29-1; the table's D gene call, TRBD1, was not cross checked with the DNA. Specimen: blood. CDR3 amino acids: CSVAPGTGRYF.